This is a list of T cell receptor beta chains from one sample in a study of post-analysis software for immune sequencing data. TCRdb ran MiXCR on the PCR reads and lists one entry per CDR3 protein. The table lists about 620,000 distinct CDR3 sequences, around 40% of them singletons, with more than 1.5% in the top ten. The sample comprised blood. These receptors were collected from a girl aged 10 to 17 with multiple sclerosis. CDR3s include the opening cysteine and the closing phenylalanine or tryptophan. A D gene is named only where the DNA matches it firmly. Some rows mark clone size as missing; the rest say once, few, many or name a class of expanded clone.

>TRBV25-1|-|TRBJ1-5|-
CASSAGVYSNQPQHF
TGTGCCAGCAGTGCAGGCGTCTATAGCAATCAGCCCCAGCATTTT
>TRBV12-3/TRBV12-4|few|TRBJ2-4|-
CASSLLGVAKNIQYF
TGTGCCAGCAGTTTACTGGGGGTGGCCAAAAACATTCAGTACTTC
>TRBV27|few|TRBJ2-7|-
CASSSLESLSYYEQYF
TGTGCCAGCAGTTCCCTGGAGTCTCTCTCTTACTACGAGCAGTACTTC
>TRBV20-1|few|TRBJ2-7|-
CSTSRGASSYEQYF
TGCAGTACTAGTCGGGGGGCGAGCTCCTACGAGCAGTACTTC
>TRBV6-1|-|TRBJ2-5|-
CASSNGRVSGGGGTQYF
TGTGCCAGCAGCAACGGCCGGGTATCGGGGGGCGGAGGGACCCAGTACTTC
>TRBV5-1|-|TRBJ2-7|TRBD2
CASSDGTSGRPSYEQYF
TGCGCCAGCAGCGACGGGACTAGCGGGAGACCCTCCTACGAGCAGTACTTC
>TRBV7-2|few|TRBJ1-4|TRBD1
CASSGYRGSSGKLFF
TGTGCCAGCAGCGGTTACAGGGGTAGCTCGGGGAAACTGTTTTTT
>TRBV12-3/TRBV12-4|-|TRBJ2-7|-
CASTLFPDSYEQYF
TGTGCCAGCACCCTTTTCCCAGACTCCTACGAGCAGTACTTC
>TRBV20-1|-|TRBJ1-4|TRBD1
CSAREEWGQGNEKLFF
TGCAGTGCTAGAGAGGAATGGGGACAGGGAAATGAAAAACTGTTTTTT
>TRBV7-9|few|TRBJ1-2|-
CASGTGGGYGYTF
TGTGCCTCCGGGACCGGGGGCGGCTATGGCTACACCTTC
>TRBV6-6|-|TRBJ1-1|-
CASSKGQTSNTEAFF
TGTGCAAGCAGCAAAGGACAGACGTCTAACACTGAAGCTTTCTTT
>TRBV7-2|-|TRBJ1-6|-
CASSPIPTRPLHF
TGTGCCAGCAGCCCCATTCCGACTCGTCCCCTCCACTTT
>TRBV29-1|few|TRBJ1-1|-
CSVYSLDNYFMNTEAFF
TGCAGCGTTTATAGTTTGGACAACTATTTTATGAACACTGAAGCTTTCTTT
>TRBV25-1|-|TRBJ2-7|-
CASSQIQGFNEQYF
TGTGCCAGCAGTCAGATACAGGGATTCAACGAGCAGTACTTC
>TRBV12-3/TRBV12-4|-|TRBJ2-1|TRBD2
CASSLGDYSGFF
TGTGCCAGCAGTTTGGGGGACTACTCGGGGTTCTTC
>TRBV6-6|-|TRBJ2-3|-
CASTISDTQYF
TGTGCCAGCACAATATCAGATACGCAGTATTTT
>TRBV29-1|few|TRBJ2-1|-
CSVDGGSYSFF
TGCAGCGTTGATGGAGGCTCATATTCGTTCTTC
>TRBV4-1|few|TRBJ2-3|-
CASSQGVDTQYF
TGCGCCAGCAGCCAGGGGGTAGATACGCAGTATTTT
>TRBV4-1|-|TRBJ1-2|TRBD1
CASSFKGGQLQDNYGYTF
TGCGCCAGCAGCTTTAAGGGGGGACAGCTACAAGACAACTATGGCTACACCTTC
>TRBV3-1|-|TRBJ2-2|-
CASSPGGQTNTGELFF
TGTGCCAGCAGTCCCGGGGGACAGACGAACACCGGGGAGCTGTTTTTT
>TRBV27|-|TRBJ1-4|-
CASSLGAMSEKLFF
TGTGCCAGCAGTTTGGGGGCTATGAGTGAAAAACTGTTTTTT
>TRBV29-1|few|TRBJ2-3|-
CSVAPPPRANTDTQYF
TGCAGCGTTGCCCCACCCCCCAGGGCCAACACAGATACGCAGTATTTT
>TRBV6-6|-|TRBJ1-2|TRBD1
CASSYVRGQDYGYTF
TGTGCCAGCAGTTACGTTAGGGGACAGGACTATGGCTACACCTTC
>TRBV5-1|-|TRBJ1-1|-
CASSWRTAMNTEAFF
TGCGCCAGCAGCTGGAGGACAGCGATGAACACTGAAGCTTTCTTT
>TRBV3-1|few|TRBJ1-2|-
CASSHRGGYTF
TGTGCCAGCAGCCACCGGGGTGGCTACACCTTC
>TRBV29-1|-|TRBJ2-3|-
CSAPWPQDTQYF
TGCAGCGCCCCTTGGCCCCAAGATACGCAGTATTTT
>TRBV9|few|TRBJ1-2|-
CASSVRGNYGYTF
TGTGCCAGCAGCGTTAGGGGTAACTATGGCTACACCTTC
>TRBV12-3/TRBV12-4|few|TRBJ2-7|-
CASRLMGTSSYEQYF
TGTGCCAGCAGGCTAATGGGGACGAGCTCCTACGAGCAGTACTTC
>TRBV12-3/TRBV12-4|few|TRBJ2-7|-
CASSRTDPWEQYF
TGTGCCAGCAGCCGTACGGACCCCTGGGAGCAGTACTTC